The sequence of this T cell receptor beta chain was determined in a study of T cell responses to AZD1222 COVID-19 vaccine. Study-wide background: Second-dose schedules of about 4 or about 12 weeks were combined.

As for this clone: The antigen remains undetermined.

After removal of 1 base from V and 6 bases from J, the junction contained 5 bases not matched to a gene. This CDR3 comprises 14 residues. Germline V gene data show CDR1 as MNHEY and CDR2 as SVGEGT. Repertoires were generated with immunoSEQ multiplex PCR, while TCRdb's copy carries only in-frame clones and drops some. The sample contains 95,000 to 150,000 clones, over 75% of which appear only once. General observations from the study: Donors were mostly white British, more females; clonal diversity possibly underestimated. Mapped onto spike, vaccine-associated CD4 TCRs spanned it and were dominant at 160-218 and 743-854. When two AZD1222 doses had been given, Spike-specific TCR breadth and depth rose.

The chain recombines TRBV6-2 or TRBV6-3 with TRBJ2-7; 8 bases line up with TRBD2. Sequenced material: peripheral blood, taken on day 0 of AZD1222 vaccination. This TCR was sampled from an adult in good health. The CDR3 nucleotides are TGTGCCAGCAGTTACTACAGCGGGGGTAGCGAGCAGTACTTC. It is translated as CASSYYSGGSEQYF.